Given below is one TCR beta chain in context. The antigen is not known. This entry belongs to a study of cytomegalovirus exposure and HLA in healthy donors. As for the study in general: In a previous analysis, around 120 million unique TCR beta sequences were found from 170 million or so T cells.

The PCR was carried out with 60 Vbeta primers and 13 Jbeta primers. Measured with immunoSEQ multiplex PCR; TCRdb has only the in-frame clones, and not every one. The table records 76,000 or so clones, more than 65% of them present only once. General observations from the study: Cytomegalovirus status was reportedly diagnosed by the classifier with high sensitivity and specificity. Specificity for CMV antigens was confirmed in vitro for a few of the CMV-associated chains. Associated with cytomegalovirus, according to the listing, were 150 to 200 TCR beta chains.

V shed 4 bases and J 5 bases; nucleotides not matched to a gene: 5. There are 15 residues in the CDR3. Germline CDR1 is MNHEY and CDR2 is SVGAGI. The chain employs TRBV6-5 and TRBJ2-5; 12 positions match TRBD2. The clonotype comes from a woman aged 35 to 49 in good health and CMV-seropositive. Input material: PBMCs. DNA of the CDR3: TGTGCCAGCAGTTCCTGGACTAGCGGGGATGAGACCCAGTACTTC. This translates into CASSSWTSGDETQYF.